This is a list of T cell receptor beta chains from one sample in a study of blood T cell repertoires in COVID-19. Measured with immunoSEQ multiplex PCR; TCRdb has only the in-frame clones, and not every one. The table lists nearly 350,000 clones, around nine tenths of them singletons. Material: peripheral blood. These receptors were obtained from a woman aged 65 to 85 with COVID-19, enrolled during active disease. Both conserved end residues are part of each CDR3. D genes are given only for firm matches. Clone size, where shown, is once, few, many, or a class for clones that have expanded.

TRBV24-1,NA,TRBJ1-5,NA,CATSDQGRENQPQHF,TGTGCCACCAGTGACCAAGGACGGGAAAATCAGCCCCAGCATTTT
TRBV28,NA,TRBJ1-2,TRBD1,CASRQGINYGYTF,TGTGCCAGCAGACAGGGGATTAACTATGGCTACACCTTC
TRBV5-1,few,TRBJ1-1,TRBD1,CASSLAQGGMNTEAFF,TGCGCCAGCAGCTTGGCGCAGGGGGGAATGAACACTGAAGCTTTCTTT
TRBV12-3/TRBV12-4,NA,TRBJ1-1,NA,CASSPGQFTEAFF,TGTGCCAGCAGTCCCGGACAGTTCACTGAAGCTTTCTTT
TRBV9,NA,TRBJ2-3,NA,CASSHRLGGSTDTQYF,TGTGCCAGCAGCCATCGTCTAGGTGGAAGCACAGATACGCAGTATTTT
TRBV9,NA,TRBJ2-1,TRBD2,CASSPSELAGGPRYRYNEQFF,TGTGCCAGCAGCCCCTCCGAACTAGCGGGGGGGCCTCGATACCGTTACAATGAGCAGTTCTTC
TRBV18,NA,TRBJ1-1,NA,CASSPNEGNTEAFF,TGTGCCAGCTCACCCAACGAGGGGAACACTGAAGCTTTCTTT
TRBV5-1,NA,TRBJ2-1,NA,CASSYPDRSSYNEQFF,TGCGCCAGCAGCTACCCTGACAGGAGCTCCTACAATGAGCAGTTCTTC
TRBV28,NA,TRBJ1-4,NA,CASSLGGSAKLFF,TGTGCCAGCAGTTTAGGGGGGTCCGCTAAACTGTTTTTT
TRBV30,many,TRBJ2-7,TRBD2,CAWTPGTSVYEQYF,TGTGCCTGGACCCCCGGGACTAGCGTCTACGAGCAGTACTTC
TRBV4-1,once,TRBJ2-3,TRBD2,CASSQAASGGTDTQYF,TGCGCCAGCAGCCAAGCTGCTAGCGGGGGAACAGATACGCAGTATTTT
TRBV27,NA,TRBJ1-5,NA,CASSLGGDSNQPQHF,TGTGCCAGCAGTCTCGGGGGGGATAGCAATCAGCCCCAGCATTTT
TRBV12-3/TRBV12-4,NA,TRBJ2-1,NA,CASSLPPGNEQFF,TGTGCCAGCAGTTTACCCCCCGGGAATGAGCAGTTCTTC
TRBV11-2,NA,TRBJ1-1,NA,CASSLAGFRNTEAFF,TGTGCCAGCAGCTTAGCAGGGTTTAGGAACACTGAAGCTTTCTTT
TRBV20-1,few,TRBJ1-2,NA,CSAVGEGYTF,TGCAGTGCGGTCGGGGAAGGCTACACCTTC
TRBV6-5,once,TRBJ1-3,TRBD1,CASSYSSSGGNTIYF,TGTGCCAGCAGTTACTCGTCGTCAGGGGGGAACACCATATATTTT
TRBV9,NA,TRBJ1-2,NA,CASSSMTVRTF,TGTGCCAGCAGCTCGATGACAGTGCGCACCTTC
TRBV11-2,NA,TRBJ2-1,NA,CASSPGDGRGTFF,TGTGCCAGCAGCCCAGGGGACGGACGGGGCACGTTCTTC
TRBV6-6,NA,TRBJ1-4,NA,CASSRERVPGEKLFF,TGTGCCAGCAGCCGAGAGAGGGTACCGGGAGAAAAACTGTTTTTT
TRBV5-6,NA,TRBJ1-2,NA,CASSFITAAPNYGYTF,TGTGCCAGCAGCTTTATAACAGCGGCACCTAACTATGGCTACACCTTC
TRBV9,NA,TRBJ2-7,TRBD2,CASSVAPGGATYEQYF,TGTGCCAGCAGCGTAGCCCCCGGGGGGGCAACCTACGAGCAGTACTTC
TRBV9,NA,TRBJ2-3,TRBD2,CASSGLAGFDTQYF,TGTGCCAGCAGCGGACTAGCGGGCTTCGATACGCAGTATTTT
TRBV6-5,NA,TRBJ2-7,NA,CASLIRQGTHEQYF,TGTGCCAGCCTTATTCGGCAGGGTACCCACGAGCAGTACTTC
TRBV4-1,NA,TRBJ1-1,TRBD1,CASSPNDRDEAEAFF,TGCGCCAGCAGCCCTAACGACAGGGACGAAGCTGAAGCTTTCTTT
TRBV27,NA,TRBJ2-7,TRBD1,CASSLKGQGRSYEQYF,TGTGCCAGCAGTTTAAAGGGACAGGGACGCTCCTACGAGCAGTACTTC
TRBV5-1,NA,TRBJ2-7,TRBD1,CASRQTGGSYEQYF,TGCGCCAGCAGGCAGACAGGGGGATCCTACGAGCAGTACTTC
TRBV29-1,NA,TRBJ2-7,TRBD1,CSVDLGTGVHQYF,TGCAGCGTTGACCTTGGGACAGGGGTGCACCAGTACTTC
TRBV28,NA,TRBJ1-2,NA,CASSLTQGNYGYTF,TGTGCCAGCAGTTTGACGCAGGGGAACTATGGCTACACCTTC
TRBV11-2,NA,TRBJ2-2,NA,CASSFVTGELFF,TGTGCCAGCAGCTTCGTTACCGGGGAGCTGTTTTTT
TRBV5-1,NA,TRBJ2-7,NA,CASSSGGPDEQYF,TGCGCCAGCAGCTCAGGGGGGCCCGACGAGCAGTACTTC
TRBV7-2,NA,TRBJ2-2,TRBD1,CASSYPKGQGVTGELFF,TGTGCCAGCAGCTACCCGAAAGGACAGGGGGTCACCGGGGAGCTGTTTTTT
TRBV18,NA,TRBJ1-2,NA,CASAGLLNPNYGYTF,TGTGCCAGCGCGGGACTCTTAAACCCTAACTATGGCTACACCTTC